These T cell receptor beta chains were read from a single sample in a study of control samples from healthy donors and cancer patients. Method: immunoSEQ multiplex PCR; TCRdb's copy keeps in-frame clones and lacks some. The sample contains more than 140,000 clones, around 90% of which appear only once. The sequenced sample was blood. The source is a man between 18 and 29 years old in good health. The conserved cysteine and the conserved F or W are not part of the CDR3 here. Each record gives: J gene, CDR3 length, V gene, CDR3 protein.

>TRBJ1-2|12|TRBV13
ASSRGQYDYGYT
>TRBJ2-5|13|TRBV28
ASSGLAGIQETQY
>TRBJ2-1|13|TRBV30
AWSVGGSFTGEQF
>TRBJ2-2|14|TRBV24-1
ATSDLSSGVRGKLF
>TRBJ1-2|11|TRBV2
ASSRTVLYGYT
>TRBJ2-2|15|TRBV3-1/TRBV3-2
ASSQEVAAPFTGELF
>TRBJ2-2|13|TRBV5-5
ASSRRDRVAGELF
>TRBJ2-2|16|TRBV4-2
ASSQDLAGPPGTGELF
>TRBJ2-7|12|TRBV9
ASSVGTGIYEQY
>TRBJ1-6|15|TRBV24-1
ATSDWSGQLYNSPLH
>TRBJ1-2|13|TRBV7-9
ASSSDRASYHGYT
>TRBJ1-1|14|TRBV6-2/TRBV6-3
ASTPVWLGGRTEAF
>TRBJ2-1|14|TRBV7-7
ASSSSLVSKYNEQF
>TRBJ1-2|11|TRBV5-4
ASSPGQNYGYT
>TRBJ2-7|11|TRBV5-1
ASSPGYSYEQY
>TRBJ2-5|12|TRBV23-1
ASPRDSDQETQY
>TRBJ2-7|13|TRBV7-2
ASSFGGHFSYEQY
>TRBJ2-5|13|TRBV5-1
ASRPWGTGEETQY
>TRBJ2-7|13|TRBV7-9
ASSPRQGAWYEQY
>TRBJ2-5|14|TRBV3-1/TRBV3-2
ASSQVGGGPQETQY
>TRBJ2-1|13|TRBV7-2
ASSWPRDSYNEQF
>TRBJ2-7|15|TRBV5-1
ASSLVGLDRSSYEQY
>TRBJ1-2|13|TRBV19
ASRQPGQTNYGYT
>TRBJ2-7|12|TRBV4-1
ASSPAGGRYEQY
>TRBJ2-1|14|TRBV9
ASSVAPLWGAGEQF
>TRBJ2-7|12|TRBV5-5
ASSFFEGSYEQY
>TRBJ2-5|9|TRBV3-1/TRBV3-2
ASSRGGSQY
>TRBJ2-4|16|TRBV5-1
ASSLAGSGSLAKNIQY
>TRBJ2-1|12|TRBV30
AWVGQTPYNEQF
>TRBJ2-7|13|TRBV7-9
ASSVGGAGNYEQY
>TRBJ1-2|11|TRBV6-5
ASSYRQVASYT
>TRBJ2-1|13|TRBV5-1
ASSLVYGTMNEQF
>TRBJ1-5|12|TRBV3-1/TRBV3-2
ASSQNPGIQPQH
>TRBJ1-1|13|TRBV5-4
ASSLFSPGDTEAF
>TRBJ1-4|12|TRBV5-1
ASSSQGFGEKLF
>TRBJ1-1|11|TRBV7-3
ASSLTGNTEAF
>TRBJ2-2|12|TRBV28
ASSRGGRTGELF
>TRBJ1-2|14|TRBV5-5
ASSLGVSPDPYGYT
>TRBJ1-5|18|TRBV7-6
ASSLGFFPSAAYSNQPQH
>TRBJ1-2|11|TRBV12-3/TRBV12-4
ASSYVGDYGYT